The clone carrying this T cell receptor beta chain has only a few counts. Its antigen is undetermined. For the second PCR, which ran for about 6 to 12 cycles, a sample-barcoded 5' primer and a J-beta primer mix were used. Each CDR3 protein is one row after TCRdb ran MiXCR on the 5' RACE reads. The table lists about 830,000 distinct CDR3 sequences, approximately 65% of them singletons. These data belong to a study of blood T cells in healthy people across ages. Whole-study context: The template switching approach captured approximately one barcoded beta molecule for every two T cells. General observations from the study: No conclusive comparison of naive versus antigen-experienced cells was possible with unsorted PBMCs.

This TCR was sampled from a young man in good health. What was sequenced was blood.

CDR3 protein: CASSDGEWAKNIQYF. The CDR3 DNA reads TGTGCCAGCAGTGACGGGGAGTGGGCCAAAAACATTCAGTACTTC. The chain is built from TRBV2 and TRBJ2-4, with D possibly matching TRBD2 (5 bases). The CDR3 length is 15 residues. Trimming stripped 3 bases from V and 1 base from J, with 10 bases between. Germline V lookup: CDR1 SNHLY, CDR2 FYNNEI.